Listed below are T cell receptor beta chains from one sample, sequenced in a study of breast tumors, draining lymph nodes, adjacent tissues. From the multiplex PCR reads, TCRdb called clonotypes with MiXCR, one entry per CDR3 protein. The data show about 230,000 distinct CDR3 sequences, with 32% seen just once and 1.1% to 1.5% held by the top ten. Sample: axillary lymph node tissue. The receptors shown here come from a female donor with breast cancer. Some clones in this sample may be carry-over from other donors' samples. CDR3s include the opening cysteine and the closing phenylalanine or tryptophan. D genes are given only for firm matches. Expanded clones are given a class, and other clones once, few, many or no size at all.

v_gene,d_gene,j_gene,abundance,CDR3aa,CDR3nt
TRBV29-1,-,TRBJ1-5,-,CSVEDSSIYLCSVEAGQNQPQHF,-
TRBV18,-,TRBJ1-4,many,CASATNHNEKLFF,TGTGCCAGCGCGACAAACCATAATGAAAAACTGTTTTTT
TRBV15,TRBD1,TRBJ1-6,-,CATSTRQGSSPLHF,TGTGCCACCAGCACCAGACAGGGGAGTTCACCCCTCCACTTT
TRBV27,-,TRBJ2-5,-,CASSLSGIQETQYF,TGTGCCAGCAGTTTATCAGGGATCCAAGAGACCCAGTACTTC
TRBV6-6,-,TRBJ1-5,many,CASSHRRDLPLQPQHF,TGTGCCAGCAGTCACCGCCGGGACCTTCCCTTGCAGCCCCAGCATTTT
TRBV4-1,-,TRBJ2-1,many,CASSQDRAASSYNEQFF,TGCGCCAGCAGCCAAGATCGCGCGGCAAGCTCCTACAATGAGCAGTTCTTC
TRBV25-1,TRBD1,TRBJ2-7,once,CASSAGRGSYEQYF,TGTGCCAGCAGTGCGGGCAGGGGGTCTTACGAGCAGTACTTC
TRBV6-5,TRBD1,TRBJ1-5,-,CASSHSGTGNQPQHF,TGTGCCAGCAGTCACTCCGGGACAGGGAATCAGCCCCAGCATTTT
TRBV15,TRBD2,TRBJ2-1,-,CATSSSSGSFEQFF,TGTGCCACCAGCAGCTCAAGCGGGAGCTTTGAGCAGTTCTTC
TRBV11-2,TRBD1,TRBJ2-5,-,CASSSTGQGETQYF,TGTGCCAGCAGCTCAACAGGACAGGGGGAGACCCAGTACTTC
TRBV30,-,TRBJ2-1,many,CAWGDGRSYNEQFF,TGTGCCTGGGGGGACGGACGATCCTACAATGAGCAGTTCTTC
TRBV2,TRBD1,TRBJ2-3,many,CASRAGTGGSVGTQYF,TGTGCCAGCAGGGCTGGGACAGGGGGCTCGGTAGGGACGCAGTATTTT
TRBV7-8,TRBD1,TRBJ1-3,many,CASSIPGQGSTIYF,TGTGCCAGCAGCATCCCGGGACAGGGGAGCACCATATATTTT
TRBV6-1,TRBD1,TRBJ2-1,-,CASSHPGQVDNEQFF,TGTGCCAGCAGTCACCCGGGACAGGTCGACAATGAGCAGTTCTTC
TRBV6-5,-,TRBJ1-5,-,CASRQGPYSNQPQHF,TGTGCCAGCAGACAGGGCCCGTATAGCAATCAGCCCCAGCATTTT
TRBV4-1,TRBD1,TRBJ1-2,many,CASSRGQGENYGYTF,TGCGCCAGCAGCCGGGGACAGGGGGAAAACTATGGCTACACCTTC
TRBV5-1,-,TRBJ2-1,-,CAGSSGMLLNEQFF,TGCGCCGGCAGCTCAGGGATGCTTCTCAATGAGCAGTTCTTC
TRBV5-1,-,TRBJ1-4,-,CASSHGWGREKLFF,TGCGCCAGCAGCCATGGGTGGGGCAGGGAAAAACTGTTTTTT
TRBV13,TRBD1,TRBJ2-7,-,CASSFSGTGKTHEQYF,TGTGCCAGCAGCTTCTCCGGGACAGGGAAAACCCACGAGCAGTACTTC
TRBV7-8,-,TRBJ2-1,many,CASSPPGMSSYNEQFF,TGTGCCAGCAGCCCGCCAGGGATGAGCTCCTACAATGAGCAGTTCTTC
TRBV25-1,TRBD1,TRBJ2-1,many,CASSFGQGDYNEQFF,TGTGCCAGCAGTTTCGGACAGGGCGACTACAATGAGCAGTTCTTC
TRBV30,TRBD2,TRBJ2-7,few,CAWSARLAGVSLSYEQYF,TGTGCCTGGAGTGCCCGACTAGCGGGAGTCTCGCTCTCCTACGAGCAGTACTTC
TRBV5-8,-,TRBJ2-2,many,CATRWWANTGELFF,TGTGCCACCCGATGGTGGGCGAACACCGGGGAGCTGTTTTTT
TRBV29-1,TRBD1,TRBJ1-5,many,CSVGDRVAQPQHF,TGCAGCGTTGGGGACAGGGTAGCTCAGCCCCAGCATTTT
TRBV3-1,-,TRBJ2-1,many,CASTPRESYNEQFF,TGTGCCAGCACCCCGCGGGAATCCTACAATGAGCAGTTCTTC
TRBV12-3/TRBV12-4,-,TRBJ1-1,few,CASSLGGVWTEAFF,TGTGCCAGCAGTTTAGGCGGGGTGTGGACTGAAGCTTTCTTT
TRBV28,-,TRBJ2-6,many,CASSFVTHSSGANVLTF,TGTGCCAGCAGTTTCGTAACCCATTCCTCTGGGGCCAACGTCCTGACTTTC
TRBV12-3/TRBV12-4,TRBD1,TRBJ1-5,many,CASSWDRNDQPQHF,TGTGCCAGCAGTTGGGACAGAAATGACCAGCCCCAGCATTTT
TRBV19,-,TRBJ1-4,many,CASSMPPPGANEKLFF,TGTGCCAGTAGTATGCCTCCCCCGGGGGCTAATGAAAAACTGTTTTTT
TRBV5-1,TRBD2,TRBJ2-3,many,CASSSGLEEDTQYF,TGCGCCAGCAGCTCGGGACTAGAGGAAGATACGCAGTATTTT
TRBV6-6,-,TRBJ2-2,-,CASRPRNRTRRWRELFF,TGTGCCAGCAGACCGAGGAATAGGACACGAAGGTGGCGGGAGCTGTTTTTT
TRBV5-1,-,TRBJ2-7,many,CASSIQGREEQYF,TGCGCCAGCAGCATACAGGGAAGGGAGGAGCAGTACTTC
TRBV28,-,TRBJ2-5,-,CASSPTGGRLETQYF,TGTGCCAGCAGCCCAACGGGGGGCCGGCTGGAGACCCAGTACTTC
TRBV5-6,-,TRBJ2-7,many,CASTYAGTDYEQYF,TGTGCCAGCACGTATGCCGGGACTGACTACGAGCAGTACTTC
TRBV29-1,TRBD1,TRBJ1-3,-,CSVGQTGGSGNTIYF,TGCAGCGTTGGCCAAACAGGGGGCAGTGGAAACACCATATATTTT
TRBV19,TRBD1,TRBJ2-7,-,CASIRTGAYEQYF,TGTGCCAGTATTCGGACAGGGGCCTACGAGCAGTACTTC